This T cell receptor beta chain was documented in a study of T cell responses to AZD1222 COVID-19 vaccine. Some clones are missing from TCRdb's copy, which holds only in-frame ones; the method was immunoSEQ multiplex PCR. The sample shows 120,000 to 150,000 clones, roughly nine tenths of them seen only once. The germline gives CDR1 SGHKS, CDR2 YYEKEE (reference sequence). The V end lost 0 bases, the J end lost 7 bases, and 13 bases lay between the germline ends. The CDR3 length is 15 residues. This TCR was sampled from an adult in good health. The rearrangement links TRBV5-5 to TRBJ1-4; D call uncertain. This specimen was peripheral blood, taken on day 0 of AZD1222 vaccination. The CDR3 protein is CASSLVGLQLEKLFF. The CDR3 DNA reads as TGTGCCAGCAGCTTGGTAGGCCTCCAACTTGAAAAACTGTTTTTT.